A single sample gave rise to the 31 T cell receptor beta chains below, sequenced in a study of blood T cell repertoires in COVID-19 (TCRdb year 2020). Receptor amplification or capture employed the immunoSEQ multiplex PCR assay. This is the immuneACCESS table as TCRdb keeps it, with only in-frame sequences that have V and J called. A part of the clones is gone; compared with another copy, unresolved V genes explain less than half, and the rest is unexplained. Across this sample there are 95,000 to 150,000 clones, with approximately 81% seen only once. The ten largest clones add up to roughly 4% of the sample. Sample: peripheral blood. The receptors come from a woman between 45 and 65 years old with acute or convalescent COVID-19.

The chain links TRBV7-9 to TRBJ1-3; D uncertain. Trimming removed 1 base from V and 0 bases from J, with 7 bases in between. The CDR3 is made up of 15 amino acids. The germline CDR1 and CDR2 sequences are SEHNR and FQNEAQ (reference sequence). The CDR3 DNA is TGTGCCAGCAGCTTAGGTGGCAGCTCTGGAAACACCATATATTTT. It codes for CASSLGGSSGNTIYF.

The chain has TRBV9 and TRBJ2-3; TRBD1 matches at 10 bases. J lost 7 bases, V lost 3 bases, and 5 bases had no gene match. The CDR3 runs to 14 residues. Germline V CDR1 and CDR2: SGDLS, YYNGEE. CDR3 bases: TGTGCCAGCAGCGGGGGACAGGGGATGTATACGCAGTATTTT. Translated, it gives CASSGGQGMYTQYF.

V and J are TRBV15 and TRBJ2-1, with 7 nucleotides matching TRBD2. From germline, CDR1 is LNHNV and CDR2 YYDKDF (reference sequence). V was clipped by 0 bases and J by 0 bases; unmatched bases: 14. The CDR3 is made up of 20 amino acids. DNA for the CDR3: TGTGCCACCAGCAGAGAACGGGCTAGCGGAATCCTAAGCTCCTACAATGAGCAGTTCTTC. Protein: CATSRERASGILSSYNEQFF.

The rearrangement joins TRBV19 to TRBJ2-1; 11 nucleotides align to TRBD2. The germline V gene has CDR1 LNHDA and CDR2 SQIVND (reference sequence). Trimming took 3 bases from V and 7 from J; bases not matched to a gene: 8. This CDR3 has 16 residues. CDR3 sequence (DNA): TGTGCCAGTAGTATCCACCGACTAGCGGGAAGGAATGAGCAGTTCTTC. Protein product: CASSIHRLAGRNEQFF. The full variable domain, in which reference TRBV19 and TRBJ2-1 provide the parts outside the CDR3, is DGGITQSPKYLFRKEGQNVTLSCEQNLNHDAMYWYRQDPGQGLRLIYYSQIVNDFQKGDIAEGYSVSREKKESFPLTVTSAQKNPTAFYLCASSIHRLAGRNEQFFGPGTRLTVL.

The chain carries TRBV30 and TRBJ2-1, with 14 nucleotides matching TRBD2. The CDR3 spans 14 residues. The ends lost 1 base at V and 9 bases at J; junction bases unmatched: 2. CDR1 is GTSNPN, CDR2 SVGIG, per germline (reference sequence). DNA for the CDR3: TGTGCCTGGAGTGCTGGACTAGCGGGAGGTGAGCAGTTCTTC. It is translated as CAWSAGLAGGEQFF.

The CDR3 loop reads CASSIWAENHYGYTF. CDR3 in DNA: TGTGCCAGTAGTATTTGGGCCGAGAATCACTATGGCTACACCTTC. The chain carries TRBV19 and TRBJ1-2; D gene unclear. Germline V lookup: CDR1 LNHDA, CDR2 SQIVND (reference sequence). V lost 3 bases to trimming and J lost 3 bases, with 14 bases between them. This CDR3 has 15 amino acids. The complete variable domain, with remaining parts taken from reference TRBV19 and TRBJ1-2, reads DGGITQSPKYLFRKEGQNVTLSCEQNLNHDAMYWYRQDPGQGLRLIYYSQIVNDFQKGDIAEGYSVSREKKESFPLTVTSAQKNPTAFYLCASSIWAENHYGYTFGSGTRLTVV.

The chain has TRBV5-1 and TRBJ1-4; 7 nucleotides align to TRBD1. Germline loops: CDR1 SGHRS, CDR2 YFSETQ. Trimming removed 2 bases from V and 6 bases from J; junction bases left unmatched: 4. This CDR3 comprises 14 residues. The chain's CDR3 is CASSFGTVDEKLFF. CDR3 DNA: TGCGCCAGCAGCTTTGGGACAGTCGATGAAAAACTGTTTTTT.

The chain joins TRBV19 to TRBJ2-1; D is ambiguous. Trimming removed 1 base from V and 5 bases from J, with 6 bases in between. Germline V gene sequence: CDR1 LNHDA, CDR2 SQIVND (reference sequence). The length of the CDR3 is 13 residues. Here the CDR3 DNA reads TGTGCCAGTAGTATAGCCCGGGACAATGAGCAGTTCTTC. As protein: CASSIARDNEQFF. The full variable domain, completed using reference TRBV19 and TRBJ2-1, is DGGITQSPKYLFRKEGQNVTLSCEQNLNHDAMYWYRQDPGQGLRLIYYSQIVNDFQKGDIAEGYSVSREKKESFPLTVTSAQKNPTAFYLCASSIARDNEQFFGPGTRLTVL.

This clone was detected only a few times. V usage is TRBV29-1 and J usage is TRBJ1-4; 9 positions agree with TRBD1. With V trimmed by 4 bases and J by 8 bases, 5 bases remained unmatched. Germline lookup yields CDR1 SQVTM and CDR2 ANQGSEA. CDR3 length: 13 amino acids. The CDR3 here is CSVVRTGDEKLFF. The CDR3 bases are TGCAGCGTTGTAAGGACAGGGGACGAAAAACTGTTTTTT. The full variable domain, in which reference TRBV29-1 and TRBJ1-4 provide the parts outside the CDR3, is SAVISQKPSRDICQRGTSLTIQCQVDSQVTMMFWYRQQPGQSLTLIATANQGSEATYESGFVIDKFPISRPNLTFSTLTVSNMSPEDSSIYLCSVVRTGDEKLFFGSGTQLSVL.

The chain has TRBV14 and TRBJ2-7; unclear D gene. The CDR3 spans 13 residues. The germline V gene has CDR1 SGHDN and CDR2 FVKESK. V was trimmed by 2 bases and J by 7 bases, leaving 12 bases between them. The CDR3 spells CASSQSWRSEQYF. The CDR3 nucleotides read TGTGCCAGCAGCCAATCCTGGAGATCTGAGCAGTACTTC. The full variable domain, rest sourced from reference TRBV14 and TRBJ2-7, is EAGVTQFPSHSVIEKGQTVTLRCDPISGHDNLYWYRRVMGKEIKFLLHFVKESKQDESGMPNNRFLAERTGGTYSTLKVQPAELEDSGVYFCASSQSWRSEQYFGPGTRLTVT.

The rearrangement links TRBV3-1 (or the pseudogene TRBV3-2) to TRBJ1-1, with 8 bases lining up with TRBD1. Germline CDR1 is LGHDT and CDR2 is YNNKEL (reference sequence). The CDR3 sequence is 16 residues long. Unmatched junction bases numbered 8, after V lost 1 base and J lost 4 bases. CDR3 in DNA: TGTGCCAGCAGCCAAGGTCCCTTAGACAGGGGCACTGAAGCTTTCTTT. Its protein is CASSQGPLDRGTEAFF.

On this clone itself: Other DNA sequences in the sample encode the same CDR3. The chain combines TRBV7-8 with TRBJ1-5, with TRBD1 matching over 8 bases. Germline CDR1 reads SGHVS; CDR2 reads FQNEAQ. The trim removed 5 bases at V and 4 bases at J, leaving 7 bases unmatched. This CDR3 has 15 amino acids. Here the CDR3 DNA reads TGTGCCAGCAGCCTCGGGACAGGTCGGAATCAGCCCCAGCATTTT. Translation gives CASSLGTGRNQPQHF.

The chain couples TRBV10-3 to TRBJ2-1; D is undetermined. CDR3 length equals 13 residues. Germline CDR1 ENHRY, CDR2 SYGVKD. V shed 3 bases and J shed 10 bases, with 13 bases lying between them. CDR3 bases: TGTGCCATCAGTGACGAGTCCACCTGGGAGCAGTTCTTC. It yields the protein CAISDESTWEQFF.

The rearrangement uses TRBV2 and TRBJ1-1; D not certain. Trimming removed 4 bases from V and 6 bases from J, with 6 bases in between. The CDR3 is 11 amino acids. Germline CDR1 and CDR2: SNHLY and FYNNEI. CDR3 sequence reads: CASSGRAEAFF. The CDR3 DNA reads as TGTGCCAGCAGTGGCCGCGCTGAAGCTTTCTTT.

V usage is TRBV18 and J usage is TRBJ1-2; 10 bases are a match to TRBD1. CDR3 length: 14 amino acids. V shed 5 bases, J shed 4 bases, and the junction held 4 bases outside the gene matches. Germline CDR1 is KGHSH and CDR2 is LQKENI. The CDR3 loop is CASSSGQGIYGYTF. The CDR3 coding sequence is TGTGCCAGCTCATCGGGACAGGGGATCTATGGCTACACCTTC. The full variable domain, its missing parts supplied by reference TRBV18 and TRBJ1-2, is NAGVMQNPRHLVRRRGQEARLRCSPMKGHSHVYWYRQLPEEGLKFMVYLQKENIIDESGMPKERFSAEFPKEGPSILRIQQVVRGDSAAYFCASSSGQGIYGYTFGSGTRLTVV.

The CDR3 sequence: CASSSVPGQRGNEQFF. In DNA form, the CDR3 reads TGTGCCAGTAGCTCTGTCCCGGGACAGCGCGGGAATGAGCAGTTCTTC. V gene TRBV19 combines with J gene TRBJ2-1, with 7 bases fitting TRBD1. CDR3 length equals 16 residues. Per germline, CDR1 LNHDA and CDR2 SQIVND (reference sequence). V dropped 6 bases and J dropped 7; count of bases not matched to a gene: 15. The full variable domain, with the rest looked up from reference TRBV19 and TRBJ2-1, is DGGITQSPKYLFRKEGQNVTLSCEQNLNHDAMYWYRQDPGQGLRLIYYSQIVNDFQKGDIAEGYSVSREKKESFPLTVTSAQKNPTAFYLCASSSVPGQRGNEQFFGPGTRLTVL.

This clone was seen more than once but under ten times. The chain combines TRBV5-1 with TRBJ1-4; 10 bases agree with TRBD1. Germline CDR1 SGHRS, CDR2 YFSETQ. Trimming took 3 bases from V and 8 from J; bases not matched to a gene: 7. The CDR3 has 15 amino acids. The CDR3 is CASSWGGTGEEKLFF. CDR3 DNA sequence: TGCGCCAGCAGCTGGGGAGGGACAGGGGAAGAAAAACTGTTTTTT.

The chain combines TRBV20-1 with TRBJ1-1; D call uncertain. The V and J ends lost 3 bases and 1 base respectively, with 12 bases between them. The germline gives CDR1 DFQATT, CDR2 SNEGSKA (reference sequence). The CDR3 extends over 14 amino acids. The CDR3: CSASSAEANTEAFF. CDR3 sequence (DNA): TGCAGTGCTAGTTCTGCCGAGGCGAACACTGAAGCTTTCTTT.

V gene TRBV11-1 combines with J gene TRBJ1-2; possible D gene TRBD1, 5 bases. V lost 3 bases and J lost 5, with 7 bases in between. CDR1 SGHAT and CDR2 FQDESV come from the germline V gene (reference sequence). CDR3 size: 12 residues. As DNA, the CDR3 is TGTGCCAGCAGCTTTTCAGGGTATGGCTACACCTTC. Its protein is CASSFSGYGYTF.

The gene calls are TRBV11-1 and TRBJ1-2, with D unclear. V lost 1 base and J lost 4, with 16 bases in between. CDR3 length equals 16 residues. Germline V lookup: CDR1 SGHAT, CDR2 FQDESV (reference sequence). The CDR3 sequence is CASSLDGPGLSYGYTF. The CDR3 coding sequence is TGTGCCAGCAGCTTAGACGGACCAGGACTATCCTATGGCTACACCTTC.

The gene calls are TRBV7-9 and TRBJ2-2; TRBD2 is a possible D gene (6 bases). In germline, CDR1 is SEHNR, CDR2 FQNEAQ (reference sequence). V was pared by 4 bases and J by 5 bases, with 14 bases between. This CDR3 is built from 15 residues. The CDR3 region has the DNA TGTGCCAGCAGCTCGCCGGGACTCCGTACCGGGGAGCTGTTTTTT. Translating it yields CASSSPGLRTGELFF.

The rearrangement joins TRBV6-1 to TRBJ2-2; D might be TRBD2 (5 bases). There are 14 residues in the CDR3. The germline gives CDR1 MNHNS, CDR2 SASEGT. The V gene lost 5 bases and the J gene lost 0 bases, with 7 bases spanning the gap. The CDR3 nucleotides are TGTGCCAGCAGTACGGGAACGAACACCGGGGAGCTGTTTTTT. Translated: CASSTGTNTGELFF.

The chain employs TRBV7-6 and TRBJ2-1; D is uncertain. V lost 1 base to trimming and J lost 6 bases, with 4 bases between them. The CDR3 is 12 residues long. In germline, CDR1 is SGHVS, CDR2 FNYEAQ. CDR3 residues: CASSLVANEQFF. The CDR3 nucleotides read TGTGCCAGCAGCTTAGTAGCCAATGAGCAGTTCTTC.

The rearrangement uses TRBV5-4 and TRBJ1-2; 7 bases are shared with TRBD1. The V segment lost 4 bases and the J segment 4 bases; nucleotides outside the gene matches: 7. The CDR3 totals 14 residues. Germline values: CDR1 SGHNT, CDR2 YYREEE (reference sequence). DNA for the CDR3: TGTGCCAGCAGCCTTACCGACAGGGCCTATGGCTACACCTTC. It yields the protein CASSLTDRAYGYTF.

This chain joins TRBV12-5 and TRBJ2-2, with D hard to call. The CDR3 covers 15 residues. The germline V and J ends were trimmed by 1 base and 4 bases, with 10 bases remaining between them. The germline V gene has CDR1 LGHNT and CDR2 FRNRAP. The CDR3 loop reads CASGLALPTTGELFF. The CDR3, as DNA: TGTGCTAGTGGTTTGGCCCTGCCTACCACCGGGGAGCTGTTTTTT.

The DNA of the CDR3 is TGTGCCAGCACCTTGGGGAGGACAACTAATGAAAAACTGTTTTTT. This sequence encodes CASTLGRTTNEKLFF. This chain uses TRBV6-5 with TRBJ1-4; D uncertain. Trimming shortened V by 7 bases and J by 0 bases, and 12 bases separated the two germline ends. CDR1 and CDR2 from the germline V gene are MNHEY and SVGAGI. The CDR3 is 15 residues long.

The chain employs TRBV5-1 and TRBJ2-7; 10 bases match TRBD1. The germline gives CDR1 SGHRS, CDR2 YFSETQ. The CDR3 consists of 14 residues. V gave up 2 bases and J gave up 6 bases; unmatched junction bases: 5. CDR3 sequence (DNA): TGCGCCAGCAGCTTAGGGACAGGGGAGGGCGAGCAGTACTTC. It codes for CASSLGTGEGEQYF.

V and J are TRBV19 and TRBJ1-1; possible D gene TRBD1, 6 bases. The germline V and J ends were trimmed by 5 bases and 3 bases, with 10 bases remaining between them. The germline gives CDR1 LNHDA, CDR2 SQIVND (reference sequence). This CDR3 comprises 13 residues. CDR3 in amino acids: CASSQGFDTEAFF. As DNA, the CDR3 is TGTGCCAGTAGTCAGGGGTTTGACACTGAAGCTTTCTTT.

This chain links TRBV5-6 with TRBJ1-2, with D unresolved. CDR1 and CDR2 from the germline V gene are SGHDT and YYEEEE. This CDR3 has 13 residues. Between the trimmed V and J ends, which lost 1 base and 5 bases, there was a span of 9 bases. The CDR3 loop is CASSLNGNYGYTF. CDR3 in DNA: TGTGCCAGCAGCTTGAACGGTAATTATGGCTACACCTTC. Filled out from reference TRBV5-6 and TRBJ1-2, the complete variable domain reads DAGVTQSPTHLIKTRGQQVTLRCSPKSGHDTVSWYQQALGQGPQFIFQYYEEEERQRGNFPDRFSGHQFPNYSSELNVNALLLGDSALYLCASSLNGNYGYTFGSGTRLTVV.

The sample holds one count of this clone. J is TRBJ2-7 and V is TRBV9, with 9 nucleotides matching TRBD2. The germline V gene has CDR1 SGDLS and CDR2 YYNGEE. This CDR3 spans 15 amino acids. Trimming removed 0 bases from V and 2 bases from J; junction bases left unmatched: 3. The CDR3 protein is CASSVVPSGTYEQYF. The DNA of the CDR3 is TGTGCCAGCAGCGTAGTGCCTAGCGGGACCTACGAGCAGTACTTC.

The chain links TRBV4-1 to TRBJ2-3, with a weak D call TRBD1 (5 bases). Germline V gives CDR1 MGHRA, CDR2 YSYEKL. CDR3 length: 16 residues. The V gene lost 0 bases and the J gene lost 7 bases, with 17 bases spanning the gap. The CDR3 region is CASSQDRQRSGHTQYF. DNA for the CDR3: TGCGCCAGCAGCCAAGACCGACAGAGAAGTGGTCATACGCAGTATTTT.